Sequencing of this TCR beta chain was carried out in a study of shared clonotypes between healthy human individuals. Turning to the study itself: Each donor's CD8 memory used one plate, CD8 naive two, each CD4 subset three.

CDR1 and CDR2 from the germline V gene are MGHRA and YSYEKL. V shed 1 base and J shed 5 bases, with 13 bases lying between them. The CDR3 totals 15 residues. Naive CD4+ cells were CD45RA-selected; the remaining cells were memory. Only in-frame clones appear in the TCRdb table, and some are missing; sequencing was by immunoSEQ multiplex PCR. Seen here are about 2.4 million clones, approximately 93% observed once, and the top ten hold 0.36%. This receptor was identified in a young man in good health. Some clones in this sample may be carry-over from other donors' samples. The chain has TRBV4-1 and TRBJ2-3; D perhaps matches TRBD1 (5 bases). The sequencing input was naive CD4+ T cells from PBMCs. Subset specified: CD45RA+ positively selected. In DNA, the CDR3 is TGCGCCAGCAGCCAAGTAGTCACAGGTGAAGATACGCAGTATTTT. This encodes CASSQVVTGEDTQYF.